This record covers a single TCR beta chain. Its antigen is unknown. At least 7 million PBMCs were isolated per sample. A sample-barcoded 5' primer and a J-beta primer mix were used in a second PCR of roughly 7 to 11 cycles. Researchers report that a template-switch adaptor with 12 random nucleotides tagged each cDNA molecule. TCRdb re-derived calls from the 5' RACE reads in MiXCR, one entry per CDR3 protein. Of hundreds of thousands of distinct CDR3 sequences in the sample, 55% to 75% were seen once. This entry belongs to a study of blood T cells in healthy people across ages. Overall study findings and caveats: Researchers judged that diversity estimates from one million T cells fell short of true values.

CDR3 length equals 15 residues. CDR1 is SEHNR and CDR2 is FQNEAQ in the germline V gene (reference sequence). Trimming took 5 bases from V and 13 from J; bases not matched to a gene: 14. This TCR was recovered from a man in his thirties or forties in good health. Sequencing used blood. The chain uses TRBV7-9 and TRBJ2-4, with 10 positions matching TRBD1. The CDR3 reads CASSLSGTGVGEQYF. The CDR3 nucleotides read TGTGCCAGCAGCCTGTCCGGGACAGGGGTCGGGGAGCAGTACTTC.